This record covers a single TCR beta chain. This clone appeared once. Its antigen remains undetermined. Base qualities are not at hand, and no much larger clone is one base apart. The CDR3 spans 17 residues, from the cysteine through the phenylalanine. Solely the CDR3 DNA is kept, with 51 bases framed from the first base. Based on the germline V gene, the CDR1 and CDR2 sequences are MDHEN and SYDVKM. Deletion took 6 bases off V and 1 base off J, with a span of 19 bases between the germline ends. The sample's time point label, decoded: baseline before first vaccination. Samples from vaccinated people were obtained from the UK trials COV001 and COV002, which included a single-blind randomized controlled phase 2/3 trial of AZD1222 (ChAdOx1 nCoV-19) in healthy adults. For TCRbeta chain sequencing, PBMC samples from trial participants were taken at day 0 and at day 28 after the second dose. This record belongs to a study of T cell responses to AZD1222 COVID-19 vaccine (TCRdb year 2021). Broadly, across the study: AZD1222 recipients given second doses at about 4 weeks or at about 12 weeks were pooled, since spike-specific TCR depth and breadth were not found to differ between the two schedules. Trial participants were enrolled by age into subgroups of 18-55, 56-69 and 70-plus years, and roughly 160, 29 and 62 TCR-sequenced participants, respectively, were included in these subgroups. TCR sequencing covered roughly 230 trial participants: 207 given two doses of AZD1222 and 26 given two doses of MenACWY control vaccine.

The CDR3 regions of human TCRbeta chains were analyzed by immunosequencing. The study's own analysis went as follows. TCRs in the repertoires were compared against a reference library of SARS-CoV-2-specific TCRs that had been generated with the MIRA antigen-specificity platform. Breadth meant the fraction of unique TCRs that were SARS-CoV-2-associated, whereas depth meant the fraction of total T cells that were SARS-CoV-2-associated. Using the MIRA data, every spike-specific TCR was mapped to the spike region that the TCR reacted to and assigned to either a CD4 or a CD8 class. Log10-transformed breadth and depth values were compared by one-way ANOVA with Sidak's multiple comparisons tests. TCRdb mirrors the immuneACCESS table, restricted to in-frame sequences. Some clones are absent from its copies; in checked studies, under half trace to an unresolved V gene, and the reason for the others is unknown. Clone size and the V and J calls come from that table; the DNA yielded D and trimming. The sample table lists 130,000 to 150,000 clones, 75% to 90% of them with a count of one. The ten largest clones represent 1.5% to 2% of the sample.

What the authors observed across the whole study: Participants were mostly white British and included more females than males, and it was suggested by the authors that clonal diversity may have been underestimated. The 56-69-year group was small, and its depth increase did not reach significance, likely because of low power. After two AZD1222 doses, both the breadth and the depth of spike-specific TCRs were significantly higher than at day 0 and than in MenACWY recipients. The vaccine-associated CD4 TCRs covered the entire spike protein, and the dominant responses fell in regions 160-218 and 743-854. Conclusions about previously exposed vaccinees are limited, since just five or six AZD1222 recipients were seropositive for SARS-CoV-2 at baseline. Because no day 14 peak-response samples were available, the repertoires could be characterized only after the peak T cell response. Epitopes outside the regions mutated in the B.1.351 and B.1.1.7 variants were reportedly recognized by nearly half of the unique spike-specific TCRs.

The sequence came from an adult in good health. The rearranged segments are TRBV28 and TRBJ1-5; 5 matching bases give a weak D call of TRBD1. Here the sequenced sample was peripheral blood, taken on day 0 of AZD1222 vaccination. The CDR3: CASRPNRSRRSNQPQHF. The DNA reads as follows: TGTGCCAGCAGACCCAACAGGTCTCGGAGGAGCAATCAGCCCCAGCATTTT.